The 8 T cell receptor beta chains reported below all come from one sample, sequenced in a study of neoadjuvant anti-PD-1 for oral cavity cancer. Generated by immunoSEQ multiplex PCR, the TCRdb table keeps only in-frame clones and is missing some. The sample yields over 65,000 clones, roughly nine tenths seen once. Indicated time point: after neoadjuvant nivolumab, at surgical resection. Sequenced here: PBMCs, sampled after nivolumab (anti-PD-1) treatment. All receptors come from a person aged 35-79 years with oral cavity squamous cell carcinoma.

The V call is TRBV30, the J call TRBJ2-1; TRBD2 matches at 11 bases. CDR3 size: 13 residues. The V segment lost 1 base and the J segment 9 bases; nucleotides outside the gene matches: 2. The germline V gene encodes CDR1 GTSNPN and CDR2 SVGIG (reference sequence). This CDR3 is CAWSGGTSGEQFF. CDR3 nucleotide sequence: TGTGCCTGGAGTGGTGGGACTAGCGGTGAGCAGTTCTTC.

V is TRBV5-1 and J is TRBJ1-1; D remains ambiguous. V lost 2 bases to trimming and J lost 0 bases, with 11 bases between them. This CDR3 has 15 amino acids. Germline-derived CDR1 and CDR2 are SGHRS and YFSETQ. As DNA, the CDR3 is TGCGCCAGCAGCTTAAGCAGGAGGATGAACACTGAAGCTTTCTTT. Translation: CASSLSRRMNTEAFF.

J is TRBJ2-7 and V is TRBV28; D gene ambiguous. The germline V gene has CDR1 MDHEN and CDR2 SYDVKM. The ends were cut back, 2 bases at V and 0 bases at J, with 23 bases in the middle. The CDR3 spans 19 residues. DNA for the CDR3: TGTGCCAGCAGTTTAGGGTTTCGGTTAGGCCCCAGGAGCTCCTACGAGCAGTACTTC. The encoded protein is CASSLGFRLGPRSSYEQYF.

This clone was seen only a few times. J is TRBJ1-4 and V is TRBV4-1, with D possibly matching TRBD1 (5 bases). Germline loops: CDR1 MGHRA, CDR2 YSYEKL. Trimming removed 7 bases from V and 7 bases from J, with 13 bases in between. This CDR3 has 13 amino acids. DNA of the CDR3: TGCGCCAGCAAGAGGGGAGTTTTTGAAAAACTGTTTTTT. Translating it yields CASKRGVFEKLFF.

The chain combines TRBV4-1 with TRBJ1-1, with 7 bases matching TRBD1. The CDR3 runs to 19 residues. Germline trimming cut 1 base from V and 0 bases from J; bases unmatched to any gene: 14. Germline CDR1 MGHRA, CDR2 YSYEKL. This CDR3 is CASSQARTRDSLMNTEAFF. The CDR3 DNA reads TGCGCCAGCAGCCAAGCTCGGACCCGGGACAGTCTTATGAACACTGAAGCTTTCTTT.

The rearrangement links TRBV5-1 to TRBJ2-7, with 9 bases aligning to TRBD1. Germline CDR1 is SGHRS and CDR2 is YFSETQ. The CDR3 spans 15 residues. J lost 8 bases, V lost 3 bases, and 12 bases had no gene match. CDR3 sequence (DNA): TGCGCCAGCAGCTGGGGGACAGGGAATGCGCCTAAGCAGTACTTC. Translated, it gives CASSWGTGNAPKQYF.

The chain couples TRBV5-1 to TRBJ2-7; D remains unclear. Germline V CDR1 and CDR2: SGHRS, YFSETQ. The CDR3 has 12 amino acids. V lost 4 bases, J lost 3 bases, and 8 bases lay in between. The CDR3 nucleotides read TGCGCCAGCAGCGATGACAACTACGAGCAGTACTTC. Translated: CASSDDNYEQYF.

The chain joins TRBV11-2 to TRBJ2-7, with D uncertain. The CDR3 totals 16 residues. V gave up 3 bases and J gave up 2 bases, with 17 bases separating them. The germline V gene encodes CDR1 SGHAT and CDR2 FQNNGV. CDR3 nucleotides: TGTGCCAGCAGCTTCCGACGGCAGACGTTCACCTACGAGCAGTACTTC. This codes for CASSFRRQTFTYEQYF.